The entry below gives a single T cell receptor beta chain sequence along with its context. This sample is drawn from a study of T cells in tumors after PD-1 blockade. On the study more broadly: Excluded were patients with checkpoint blockade, immunosuppressants, or radiotherapy or other anti-cancer therapy within 4 weeks.

The CDR3 has 12 residues. V lost 3 bases and J lost 9; bases outside the gene matches: 2. Germline V gene data show CDR1 as SGHTA and CDR2 as FQGTGA. Profiling relied on immunoSEQ multiplex PCR, and the TCRdb table lists in-frame clones only, not all of them. The sample includes some 15,000 clones, roughly 80% of them seen just once. The sequences come from PBMCs, collected after anti-PD-1 treatment. The receptor comes from a human donor with basal cell carcinoma. V usage is TRBV7-3 and J usage is TRBJ2-1; 7 bases align to TRBD1. The DNA for the CDR3 is TGTGCCAGCAGCTTCAGGGGGACTGAGCAGTTCTTC. It yields the protein CASSFRGTEQFF.